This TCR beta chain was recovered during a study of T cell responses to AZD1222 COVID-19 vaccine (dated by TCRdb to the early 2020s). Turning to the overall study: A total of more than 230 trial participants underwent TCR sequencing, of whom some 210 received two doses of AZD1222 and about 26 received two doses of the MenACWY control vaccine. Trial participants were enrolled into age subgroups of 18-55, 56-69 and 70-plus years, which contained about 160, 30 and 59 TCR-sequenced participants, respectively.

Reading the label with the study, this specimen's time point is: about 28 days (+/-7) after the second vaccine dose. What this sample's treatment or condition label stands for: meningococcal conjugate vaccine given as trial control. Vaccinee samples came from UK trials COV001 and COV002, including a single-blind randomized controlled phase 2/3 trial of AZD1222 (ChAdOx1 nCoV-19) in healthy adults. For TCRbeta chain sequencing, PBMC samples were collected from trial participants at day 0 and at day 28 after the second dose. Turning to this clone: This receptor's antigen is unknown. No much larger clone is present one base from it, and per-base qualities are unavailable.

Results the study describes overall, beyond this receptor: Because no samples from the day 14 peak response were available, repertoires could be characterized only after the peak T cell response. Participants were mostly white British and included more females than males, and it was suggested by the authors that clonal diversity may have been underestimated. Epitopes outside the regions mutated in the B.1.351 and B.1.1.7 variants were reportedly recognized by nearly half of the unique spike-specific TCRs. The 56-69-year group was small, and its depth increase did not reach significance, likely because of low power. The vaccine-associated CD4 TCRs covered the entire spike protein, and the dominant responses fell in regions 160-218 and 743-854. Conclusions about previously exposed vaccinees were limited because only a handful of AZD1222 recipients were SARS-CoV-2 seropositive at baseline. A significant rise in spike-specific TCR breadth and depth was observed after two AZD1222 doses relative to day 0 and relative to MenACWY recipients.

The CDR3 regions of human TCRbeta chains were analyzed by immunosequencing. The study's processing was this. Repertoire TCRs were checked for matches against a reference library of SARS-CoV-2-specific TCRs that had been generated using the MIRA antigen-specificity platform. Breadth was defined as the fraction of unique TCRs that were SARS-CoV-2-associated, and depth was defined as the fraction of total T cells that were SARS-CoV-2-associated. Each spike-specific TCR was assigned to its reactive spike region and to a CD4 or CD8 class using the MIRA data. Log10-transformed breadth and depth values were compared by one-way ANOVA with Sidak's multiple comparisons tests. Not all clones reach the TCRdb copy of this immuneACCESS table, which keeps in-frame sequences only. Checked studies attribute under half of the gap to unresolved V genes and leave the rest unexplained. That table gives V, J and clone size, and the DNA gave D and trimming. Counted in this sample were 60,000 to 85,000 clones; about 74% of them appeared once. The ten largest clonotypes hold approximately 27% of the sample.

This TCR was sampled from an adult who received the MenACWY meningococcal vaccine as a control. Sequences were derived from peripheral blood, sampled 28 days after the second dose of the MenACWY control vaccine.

The bases read TGTGCCAGCAGTTTGGCTTTTTCCGGAAACACCATATATTTT. The resulting protein is CASSLAFSGNTIYF. Rearrangement joined TRBV28 to TRBJ1-3; no D segment can be confidently identified. The CDR3, from cysteine to phenylalanine, totals 14 residues. The retained sequence is limited to the CDR3, 42 bases, with the frame set at the first base. The trim is 3 bases for V and 4 bases for J, with a gap of 10 bases between the germline ends. Sequences MDHEN (CDR1) and SYDVKM (CDR2) are obtained from the germline V gene.